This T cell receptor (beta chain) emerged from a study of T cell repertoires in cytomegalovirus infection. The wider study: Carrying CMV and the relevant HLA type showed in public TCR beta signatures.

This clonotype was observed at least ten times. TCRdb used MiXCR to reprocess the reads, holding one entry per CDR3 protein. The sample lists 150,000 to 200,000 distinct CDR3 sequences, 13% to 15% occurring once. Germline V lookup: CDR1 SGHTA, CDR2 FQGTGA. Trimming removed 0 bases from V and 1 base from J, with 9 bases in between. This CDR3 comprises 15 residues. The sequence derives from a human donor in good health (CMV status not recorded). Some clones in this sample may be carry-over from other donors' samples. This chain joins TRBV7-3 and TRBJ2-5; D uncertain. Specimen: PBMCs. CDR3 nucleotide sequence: TGTGCCAGCAGCTTAACGTCCCAAATCCAAGAGACCCAGTACTTC. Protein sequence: CASSLTSQIQETQYF.